The 30 T cell receptor beta chains presented below share a single source sample, sequenced in a study of OX40 agonist ivuxolimab in advanced cancers. The assay was immunoSEQ multiplex PCR, and TCRdb's table has in-frame clones only and misses some. The sample yields just over 95,000 clones, about 85% seen once. Sequences were derived from CD4+ or CD8+ T cells sorted from blood, sampled in a trial of the OX40 agonist ivuxolimab. Receptors originate from an adult with an advanced solid tumor such as melanoma, head and neck, liver or kidney cancer.

This chain connects TRBV19 to TRBJ1-5; 7 bases line up with TRBD1. CDR1 LNHDA and CDR2 SQIVND come from the germline V gene (reference sequence). The V segment lost 3 bases and the J segment 5 bases; nucleotides outside the gene matches: 7. The CDR3 contains 15 residues. The CDR3 region is CASSMGRGIDQPQHF. The CDR3 DNA is TGTGCCAGTAGTATGGGCAGGGGGATCGATCAGCCCCAGCATTTT.

V is TRBV6-5 and J is TRBJ2-5; 11 nucleotides line up with TRBD1. The end of the DNA aligns better with TRBJ2-7, so the J call may be wrong. The CDR3 contains 15 residues. Germline lookup yields CDR1 MNHEY and CDR2 SVGAGI. CDR3 bases: TGTGCCAGCAGTAAATCTCCGGGACAGGGGGTCGAGCAGTACTTC. Protein sequence: CASSKSPGQGVEQYF.

This clone was observed a few times. The rearrangement uses TRBV27 and TRBJ2-7; D might be TRBD1 (6 bases). Germline assignment: CDR1 MNHEY and CDR2 SMNVEV (reference sequence). Trimming cost V 2 bases and J 0 bases, with 14 bases left between them. The CDR3 is 16 residues long. Here the CDR3 DNA reads TGTGCCAGCAGTTTAGTATGCCAGGACAGCTCCTACGAGCAGTACTTC. It encodes CASSLVCQDSSYEQYF.

The CDR3 region is CASSYGPRTGGNEQFF. CDR3 DNA: TGTGCCAGCAGTTACGGCCCGCGGACCGGCGGAAATGAGCAGTTCTTC. The chain recombines TRBV6-8 with TRBJ2-1, with unresolved D. Germline V gene lookup returns CDR1 MNHGY and CDR2 SAAAGT. Trimming pared 2 bases from V and 7 bases from J, leaving 18 bases between. This CDR3 comprises 16 residues.

The chain joins TRBV6-5 to TRBJ2-3; 8 bases map to TRBD1. Germline V lookup: CDR1 MNHEY, CDR2 SVGAGI. The CDR3 has 15 residues. The J segment lost 2 bases and the V segment lost 10 bases, leaving 11 bases of the junction unmatched. This CDR3 is CATVRQGNPTDTQYF. Written as DNA, the CDR3 is TGTGCCACCGTACGACAGGGGAACCCCACAGATACGCAGTATTTT.

This clone was seen only a few times. The V call is TRBV5-5, the J call TRBJ1-5; D gene ambiguous. This CDR3 is built from 11 residues. Germline assignment: CDR1 SGHKS and CDR2 YYEKEE (reference sequence). The ends were cut back, 4 bases at V and 15 bases at J, with 14 bases in the middle. In DNA, the CDR3 is TGTGCCAGCAGCAAGGACCCGATGGGGCATTTT. Translating it yields CASSKDPMGHF.

The chain uses TRBV7-9 and TRBJ2-7; the match to TRBD2 covers 10 bases. This CDR3 contains 14 residues. Trimming cost V 5 bases and J 4 bases; bases outside gene matches: 5. Germline V gives CDR1 SEHNR, CDR2 FQNEAQ (reference sequence). The chain's CDR3 is CASSPVLAGYEQYF. The CDR3, as DNA: TGTGCCAGCAGCCCGGTACTAGCGGGGTACGAGCAGTACTTC.

This sequence joins TRBV2 and TRBJ2-7; 7 bases are shared with TRBD2. The CDR3 has 13 residues. Unmatched junction bases numbered 6, after V lost 7 bases and J lost 3 bases. In germline, CDR1 is SNHLY, CDR2 FYNNEI. The CDR3 reads CASTDGGSYEQYF. In DNA, the CDR3 is TGTGCCAGCACGGATGGCGGGAGCTACGAGCAGTACTTC.

This chain connects TRBV7-3 to TRBJ2-1; tentatively, D is TRBD2 (6 bases). Germline V gene lookup returns CDR1 SGHTA and CDR2 FQGTGA. This CDR3 contains 15 residues. V was trimmed by 0 bases and J by 5 bases, leaving 11 bases between them. CDR3 in DNA: TGTGCCAGCAGCTTAACGGATGGCGGGAACAATGAGCAGTTCTTC. Translation gives CASSLTDGGNNEQFF.

J is TRBJ2-7 and V is TRBV15; the match to TRBD2 covers 7 bases. The germline gives CDR1 LNHNV, CDR2 YYDKDF (reference sequence). V lost 1 base, J lost 5 bases, and 11 bases stayed unmatched. This CDR3 spans 16 amino acids. CDR3: CATSRADGAGAHEQYF. CDR3 nucleotides: TGTGCCACCAGCAGAGCCGATGGGGCGGGAGCCCACGAGCAGTACTTC.

This clone was seen a single time. The V call is TRBV28, the J call TRBJ2-5, with D unclear. CDR1 is MDHEN and CDR2 is SYDVKM in the germline V gene. This CDR3 has 14 residues. The V end was cut by 4 bases, the J end by 4 bases, with 13 bases between. The CDR3 protein is CASSSEKSRETQYF. Here the CDR3 DNA reads TGTGCCAGCAGTTCTGAGAAGTCCAGAGAGACCCAGTACTTC.

CDR3 residues: CASSPSQTISGNTIYF. The CDR3 nucleotides are TGTGCCAGCTCACCGTCTCAGACAATCTCTGGAAACACCATATATTTT. The chain recombines TRBV18 with TRBJ1-3; D gene ambiguous. CDR1 KGHSH and CDR2 LQKENI come from the germline V gene. This CDR3 has 16 amino acids. V was shortened by 3 bases and J by 0 bases, with 12 bases between the two germline ends.

This sequence joins TRBV11-3 and TRBJ2-3; D not certain. The CDR3 consists of 13 residues. CDR1 and CDR2 from the germline V gene are SGHNT and YENEEA. The V end lost 2 bases, the J end lost 8 bases, and 11 bases lay between the germline ends. The CDR3 is CASSLTLGGTQYF. The CDR3 region has the DNA TGTGCCAGCAGCTTAACCCTCGGCGGTACGCAGTATTTT. Supplemented by reference TRBV11-3 and TRBJ2-3, the full variable domain reads EAGVVQSPRYKIIEKKQPVAFWCNPISGHNTLYWYLQNLGQGPELLIRYENEEAVDDSQLPKDRFSAERLKGVDSTLKIQPAELGDSAVYLCASSLTLGGTQYFGPGTRLTVL.

V is TRBV5-1 and J is TRBJ1-4; D call uncertain. Trimming cost V 5 bases and J 0 bases, with 8 bases left between them. CDR3 length: 14 amino acids. Germline lookup yields CDR1 SGHRS and CDR2 YFSETQ. The CDR3 DNA is TGCGCCAGCAGGGGATTAGCAACTAATGAAAAACTGTTTTTT. It codes for CASRGLATNEKLFF.

This chain links TRBV15 with TRBJ2-2; either TRBD1 or TRBD2 may supply D (7 bases each). Germline V gives CDR1 LNHNV, CDR2 YYDKDF (reference sequence). The CDR3 extends over 17 amino acids. The V and J ends lost 4 bases and 8 bases respectively, with 23 bases between them. DNA for the CDR3: TGTGCCACCAGCACGGGGAGGGGGCTAGCCCCCAAAGGGGAGCTGTTTTTT. Its protein is CATSTGRGLAPKGELFF. Drawing the rest from reference TRBV15 and TRBJ2-2, the complete variable domain is DAMVIQNPRYQVTQFGKPVTLSCSQTLNHNVMYWYQQKSSQAPKLLFHYYDKDFNNEADTPDNFQSRRPNTSFCFLDIRSPGLGDTAMYLCATSTGRGLAPKGELFFGEGSRLTVL.

This clone has just one count. This chain links TRBV6-6 with TRBJ2-7, with TRBD2 as a possible D gene (6 bases). The V gene's germline CDR1 is MNHNY and CDR2 SVGAGI (reference sequence). The V gene lost 0 bases and the J gene lost 5 bases, with 8 bases spanning the gap. CDR3 size: 13 residues. The CDR3 loop is CASSYSSGDEQYF. For the CDR3, the DNA is TGTGCCAGCAGTTACTCCTCGGGAGACGAGCAGTACTTC.

The gene calls are TRBV7-2 and TRBJ2-6; D gene uncertain. V was trimmed by 0 bases and J by 2 bases, leaving 11 bases between them. Looked up from germline, CDR1 is SGHTA and CDR2 is FQGNSA. This CDR3 comprises 17 residues. CDR3 coding DNA: TGTGCCAGCAGCTTAGCGCCTCAAGCTCCTGGGGCCAACGTCCTGACTTTC. Translated, it gives CASSLAPQAPGANVLTF.

J is TRBJ2-7 and V is TRBV6-6; 9 nucleotides align to TRBD1. The V and J ends lost 5 bases and 5 bases, in that order; junction bases with no gene match: 10. Germline lookup yields CDR1 MNHNY and CDR2 SVGAGI (reference sequence). The CDR3 contains 15 residues. The CDR3 here is CASSPRDRVVNEQYF. The CDR3 bases are TGTGCCAGCAGTCCCCGGGACAGGGTTGTCAACGAGCAGTACTTC.

V and J are TRBV28 and TRBJ2-7, with TRBD2 identical over 7 bases. Germline CDR1 and CDR2: MDHEN and SYDVKM. Unmatched junction bases numbered 8, after V lost 5 bases and J lost 4 bases. There are 14 residues in the CDR3. CDR3 sequence (DNA): TGTGCCAGCAGTACACTAGCGTTCCCATACGAGCAGTACTTC. This codes for CASSTLAFPYEQYF.

The V and J genes are TRBV28 and TRBJ2-3, with D hard to call. The CDR3 loop spans 15 amino acids. Trimming stripped 6 bases from V and 0 bases from J, with 13 bases between. Germline loops: CDR1 MDHEN, CDR2 SYDVKM. The CDR3 sequence is CASSGRAWSTDTQYF. CDR3 DNA sequence: TGTGCCAGCAGCGGAAGGGCGTGGAGCACAGATACGCAGTATTTT.

This clone was seen once. The J gene is TRBJ2-7, the V gene TRBV4-2; the match to TRBD2 covers 8 bases. CDR3 length: 13 amino acids. Germline loops: CDR1 LGHNA, CDR2 YNFKEQ. V was clipped by 5 bases and J by 6 bases; unmatched bases: 6. CDR3 DNA: TGTGCCAGCAGCTTGAGTCTAGCGGGCGAGCAGTACTTC. It encodes CASSLSLAGEQYF.

V gene TRBV11-3 combines with J gene TRBJ2-7; 8 bases are shared with TRBD1. This CDR3 contains 16 residues. CDR1 and CDR2 (germline): SGHNT, YENEEA. Unmatched junction bases numbered 6, after V lost 1 base and J lost 1 base. The CDR3 DNA sequence: TGTGCCAGCAGCTTAGGTGGGACAGGAGGGTCCTACGAGCAGTACTTC. Translating gives CASSLGGTGGSYEQYF. Drawing the rest from reference TRBV11-3 and TRBJ2-7, the complete variable domain is EAGVVQSPRYKIIEKKQPVAFWCNPISGHNTLYWYLQNLGQGPELLIRYENEEAVDDSQLPKDRFSAERLKGVDSTLKIQPAELGDSAVYLCASSLGGTGGSYEQYFGPGTRLTVT.

The V and J genes are TRBV19 and TRBJ1-2, with TRBD1 identical over 7 bases. Germline V gene lookup returns CDR1 LNHDA and CDR2 SQIVND (reference sequence). The CDR3 extends over 17 amino acids. With 5 bases clipped from V and 2 bases from J, the junction kept 14 bases outside the gene matches. CDR3 in DNA: TGTGCCAGTAGTTCGCCGGGACAGTTGGGGTCCAACTATGGCTACACCTTC. Protein product: CASSSPGQLGSNYGYTF.

The chain has TRBV27 and TRBJ1-1, with 7 bases lining up with TRBD1. The ends lost 0 bases at V and 4 bases at J; junction bases unmatched: 8. CDR1 and CDR2 (germline): MNHEY, SMNVEV (reference sequence). The CDR3 is 16 amino acids. DNA of the CDR3: TGTGCCAGCAGTTTATCACCCGAGGGGGCCCCCACTGAAGCTTTCTTT. This gives the protein CASSLSPEGAPTEAFF.

This clone occurred once. The chain employs TRBV27 and TRBJ1-5, with 9 bases lining up with TRBD1. V trimming: 5 bases; J trimming: 6 bases; junction bases outside the gene matches: 8. CDR3 size: 15 residues. The germline V gene encodes CDR1 MNHEY and CDR2 SMNVEV (reference sequence). The CDR3: CASSDSQGARQPQHF. The CDR3 DNA is TGTGCCAGCAGTGACTCACAGGGGGCTCGTCAGCCCCAGCATTTT.

This chain uses TRBV10-3 with TRBJ2-3; tentative D call: TRBD1 (6 bases). The V end was cut by 0 bases, the J end by 1 base, with 8 bases between. CDR1 and CDR2 from the germline V gene are ENHRY and SYGVKD. The CDR3 runs to 15 residues. This CDR3 reads CAISESHRGTDTQYF. CDR3 in DNA: TGTGCCATCAGTGAGTCGCACAGGGGCACAGATACGCAGTATTTT.

This clone appeared a single time. V gene TRBV10-3 combines with J gene TRBJ1-1; perhaps TRBD1 as D (5 bases). Germline V lookup: CDR1 ENHRY, CDR2 SYGVKD. V was shortened by 2 bases and J by 8 bases, with 9 bases between the two germline ends. CDR3 size: 12 residues. The chain's CDR3 is CAISEGRGEAFF. DNA for the CDR3: TGTGCCATCAGTGAGGGACGGGGCGAAGCTTTCTTT.

This rearrangement joins TRBV10-3 to TRBJ1-2; TRBD1 is a possible D gene (5 bases). The CDR3 has 15 amino acids. Trimming pared 3 bases from V and 6 bases from J, leaving 17 bases between. The germline gives CDR1 ENHRY, CDR2 SYGVKD. The CDR3 nucleotides are TGTGCCATCAGTGAATTGCCTACAGGTGGAGATGGCTACACCTTC. It is translated as CAISELPTGGDGYTF.

The chain joins TRBV5-8 to TRBJ2-7; D unresolved. With 4 bases removed from V and 2 bases from J, the gap between germline ends came to 13 bases. The germline V gene encodes CDR1 SGHTS and CDR2 YDEGEE. The CDR3 is made up of 14 amino acids. CDR3: CASSPDTPAYEQYF. Here the CDR3 DNA reads TGTGCCAGCAGCCCAGACACGCCCGCCTACGAGCAGTACTTC.

The chain carries TRBV12-5 and TRBJ2-5; D may match TRBD1 or TRBD2 (5 bases each). The better agreement between TRBJ2-7 and the DNA end casts doubt on the J call. Germline lookup yields CDR1 LGHNT and CDR2 FRNRAP. The CDR3 runs 13 residues. The CDR3 loop reads CATLGDGSYEQYF. CDR3 bases: TGTGCTACCTTAGGGGACGGATCCTACGAGCAGTACTTC.